The clone carrying this TCR beta chain has more than one count but fewer than ten. Its antigen is still unknown. The sample comes from a study of T cell responses to AZD1222 COVID-19 vaccine. Across the study: Second-dose groups at about 4 or about 12 weeks were pooled. The study, taken as a whole, reports: Per reports, nearly half of all spike-specific TCRs target regions that are unmutated in variants.

Clones were sequenced by immunoSEQ multiplex PCR, and TCRdb holds only the in-frame ones, with some missing. Of under 200,000 clones listed, over 85% were seen once; the top ten hold about 4%. The CDR3 totals 13 residues. Germline values: CDR1 KGHSH, CDR2 LQKENI. Trimming pared 3 bases from V and 8 bases from J, leaving 13 bases between. The TCR sequence derives from an adult in good health. Source: peripheral blood, taken on day 0 of AZD1222 vaccination. The chain recombines TRBV18 with TRBJ1-2; TRBD1 is a possible D gene (5 bases). CDR3 DNA sequence: TGTGCCAGCTCACCCGGGACGGGTGCCGGCTACACCTTC. This gives the protein CASSPGTGAGYTF.